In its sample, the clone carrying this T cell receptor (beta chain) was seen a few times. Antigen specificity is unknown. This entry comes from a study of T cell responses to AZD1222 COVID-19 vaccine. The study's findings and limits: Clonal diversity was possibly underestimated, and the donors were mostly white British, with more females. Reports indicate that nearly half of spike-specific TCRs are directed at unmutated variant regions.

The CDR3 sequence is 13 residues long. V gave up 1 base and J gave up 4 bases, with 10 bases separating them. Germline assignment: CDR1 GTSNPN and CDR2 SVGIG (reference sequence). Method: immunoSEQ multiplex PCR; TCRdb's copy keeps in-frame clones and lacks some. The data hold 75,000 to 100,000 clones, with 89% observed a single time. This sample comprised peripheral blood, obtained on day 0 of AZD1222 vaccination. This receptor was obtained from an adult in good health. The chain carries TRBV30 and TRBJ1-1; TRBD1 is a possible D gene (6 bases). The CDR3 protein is CAWSAQGPTEAFF. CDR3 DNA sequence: TGTGCCTGGAGTGCACAGGGACCCACTGAAGCTTTCTTT.